The clone carrying this T cell receptor beta chain was counted only a few times. Its antigen is not identified. The data were obtained in a study of PD-1 blockade in mismatch repair-deficient tumors. Study at large: Patients had approximately 11 mismatch repair-deficient cancer types and were previously treated and progressing.

The CDR3 loop spans 13 amino acids. Germline V gene sequence: CDR1 MNHEY, CDR2 SMNVEV (reference sequence). Trimming shortened V by 4 bases and J by 7 bases, and 11 bases separated the two germline ends. Study-level points and caveats: After pembrolizumab, tumor-resident clones rose rapidly, then generally contracted before radiologic responses.

Libraries were prepared by immunoSEQ multiplex PCR; TCRdb keeps only in-frame clonotypes and omits some of them. The repertoire includes some 48,000 clones, roughly 82% of them detected once, and 2.5% to 4% sits in the top ten. The sequencing used PBMCs, collected before pembrolizumab treatment. The chain combines TRBV27 with TRBJ1-5; D remains ambiguous. This clonotype was obtained from an adult with mismatch repair-deficient cancer. The CDR3 DNA reads TGTGCCAGCAGTTGGACCCTTAGCCAGCCCCAGCATTTT. Amino acid sequence: CASSWTLSQPQHF.